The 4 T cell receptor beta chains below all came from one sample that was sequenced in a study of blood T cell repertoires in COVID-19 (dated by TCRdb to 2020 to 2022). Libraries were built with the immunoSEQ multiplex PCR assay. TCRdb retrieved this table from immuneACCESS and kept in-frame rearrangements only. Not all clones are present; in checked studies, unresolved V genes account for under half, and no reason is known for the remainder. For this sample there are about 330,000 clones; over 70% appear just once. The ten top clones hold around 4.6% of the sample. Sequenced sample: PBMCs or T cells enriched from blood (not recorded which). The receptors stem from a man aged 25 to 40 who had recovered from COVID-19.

The CDR3 sequence is CASSLSTGDQPQHF. The DNA for the CDR3 is TGTGCCAGCAGTTTATCGACAGGGGATCAGCCCCAGCATTTT. The chain recombines TRBV28 with TRBJ1-5; 8 bases align to TRBD1. The V and J ends lost 1 base and 5 bases, in that order; junction bases with no gene match: 1. CDR1 and CDR2 (germline): MDHEN, SYDVKM. CDR3 length: 14 residues.

As DNA, the CDR3 is TGTGCCAGCAGCCATCGCCGGGTCCTTGCTTTCTTT. Protein product: CASSHRRVLAFF. This chain uses TRBV7-2 with TRBJ1-1; D remains ambiguous. CDR1 and CDR2 from the germline V gene are SGHTA and FQGNSA. This CDR3 is built from 12 residues. Trimming took off 5 bases at V and 11 bases at J, with 15 bases between the two ends.

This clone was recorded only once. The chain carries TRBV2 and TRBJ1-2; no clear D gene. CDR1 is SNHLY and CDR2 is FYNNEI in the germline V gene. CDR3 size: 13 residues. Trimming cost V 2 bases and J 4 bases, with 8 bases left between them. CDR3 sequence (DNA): TGTGCCAGCAGTGAACGGGGTCCCTATGGCTACACCTTC. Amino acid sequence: CASSERGPYGYTF.

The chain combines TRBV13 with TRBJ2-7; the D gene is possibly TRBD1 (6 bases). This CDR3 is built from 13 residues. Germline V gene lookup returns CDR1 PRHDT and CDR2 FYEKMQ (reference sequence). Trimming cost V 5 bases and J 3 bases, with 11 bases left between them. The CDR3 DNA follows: TGTGCCAGCAGCCTCCGGACAGACTACGAGCAGTACTTC. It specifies CASSLRTDYEQYF.